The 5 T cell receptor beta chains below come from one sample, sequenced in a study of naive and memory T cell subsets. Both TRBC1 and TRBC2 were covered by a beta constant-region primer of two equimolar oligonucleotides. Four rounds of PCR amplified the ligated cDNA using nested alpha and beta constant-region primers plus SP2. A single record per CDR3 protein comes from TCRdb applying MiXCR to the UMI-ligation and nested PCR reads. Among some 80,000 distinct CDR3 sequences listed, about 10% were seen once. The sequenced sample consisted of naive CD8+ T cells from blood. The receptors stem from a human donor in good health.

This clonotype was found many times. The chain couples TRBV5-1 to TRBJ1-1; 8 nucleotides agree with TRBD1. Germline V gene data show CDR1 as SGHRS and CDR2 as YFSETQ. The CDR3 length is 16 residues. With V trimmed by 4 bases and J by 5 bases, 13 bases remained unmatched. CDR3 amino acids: CASSVGGQVRLTEAFF. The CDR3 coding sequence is TGCGCCAGCAGCGTGGGGGGACAGGTGCGATTAACTGAAGCTTTCTTT.

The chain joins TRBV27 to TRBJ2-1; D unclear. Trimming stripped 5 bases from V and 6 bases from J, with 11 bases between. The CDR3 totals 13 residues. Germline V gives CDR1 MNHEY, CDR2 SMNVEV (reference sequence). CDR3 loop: CASSTNSPNEQFF. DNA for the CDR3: TGTGCCAGCAGTACAAACTCCCCCAATGAGCAGTTCTTC.

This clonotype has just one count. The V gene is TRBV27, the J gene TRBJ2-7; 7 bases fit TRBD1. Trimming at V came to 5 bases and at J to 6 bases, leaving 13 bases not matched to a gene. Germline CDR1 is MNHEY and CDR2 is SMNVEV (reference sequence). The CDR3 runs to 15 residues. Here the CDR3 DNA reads TGTGCCAGCAGTAGAAGGGACAGATCCCAGAGCGAGCAGTACTTC. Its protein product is CASSRRDRSQSEQYF.

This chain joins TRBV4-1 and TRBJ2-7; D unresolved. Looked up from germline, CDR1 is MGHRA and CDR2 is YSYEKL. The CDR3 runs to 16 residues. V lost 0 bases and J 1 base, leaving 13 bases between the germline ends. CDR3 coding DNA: TGCGCCAGCAGCCAAGATTCTAACCATGGATCCTACGAGCAGTACTTC. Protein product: CASSQDSNHGSYEQYF.

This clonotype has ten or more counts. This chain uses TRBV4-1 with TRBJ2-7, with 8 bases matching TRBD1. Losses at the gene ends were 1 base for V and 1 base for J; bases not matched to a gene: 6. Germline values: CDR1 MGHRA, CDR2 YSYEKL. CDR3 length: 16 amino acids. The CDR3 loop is CASSQVDRTGSYEQYF. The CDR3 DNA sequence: TGCGCCAGCAGCCAAGTTGACCGGACAGGGTCCTACGAGCAGTACTTC.